The source of this T cell receptor (beta chain) is a study of CD8 T cells in Susac syndrome (dated by TCRdb to between 2017 and 2020). Regarding the research as a whole: Repertoire sequencing was used to test whether CD8+ T cell activation and differentiation in Susac syndrome was antigen driven. Clonality of the CD8+ T cell repertoire was compared between eleven to twelve healthy donors, approximately 14 Susac syndrome patients and 15 multiple sclerosis patients. On the study overall, not on this receptor specifically: The number of individuals in the TCR sequencing and HLA analysis was acknowledged as relatively small.

V loses 3 bases at its end and J loses 5 bases; junction bases beyond the gene matches: 4. In the germline V gene, CDR1 corresponds to MGHRA and CDR2 to YSYEKL. From the cysteine through the phenylalanine, the CDR3 covers 16 amino acids. Only CDR3 DNA is held: 48 bases, read in frame from base 1. To note about this clonotype: Its recognized antigen is unknown. No base quality information exists; no much larger clone differs at one position.

RNA was extracted with the RNeasy kit and about 0.5 to 1 ug was reverse transcribed using random hexamers. TCR beta CDR3 regions were amplified with the immunoSEQ multiplex PCR assay covering 54 Vbeta and 13 Jbeta segments. PCR amplification bias was corrected using a synthetic template baseline for primer optimization and computational correction. The authors' analysis ran thus. Only productive sequences were kept, with reads annotated to V, D and J genes according to IMGT and analyzed in immunoSEQ Analyzer. To calculate clonality, Shannon entropy was normalized by log2 of the number of productive unique sequences and then subtracted from one. Public and private clones were assessed among the 100 most prevalent clones of each patient and control. Clones were defined as Susac-specific if absent from the healthy and MS cohorts, from 900 to 1,200 published viral clones and from other ImmuneACCESS disease sequences. TCRdb redid the processing of the public reads, applying fastp at Q25 and MiXCR, and retained in-frame beta chains. Each CDR3 protein gets just one entry, which takes the most common genes and DNA from the rows behind it. TCRdb, not the authors, supplied the V and J calls. The sample table holds about 400,000 distinct CDR3 sequences, of which more than 80% were seen once. 0.09% to 0.15% of the sample rests with the top ten.

High-throughput TCR beta sequencing profiled peripheral blood CD8+ and CD4+ T cells from healthy donors, Susac syndrome patients and multiple sclerosis patients. The multiple sclerosis controls were treatment-naive patients who had stable or active relapsing-remitting disease and met the revised McDonald criteria. Bulk CD8+ and CD4+ T cells were purified by magnetic negative isolation, while CD8+ TEMRA cells were enriched using FACS. Blood was collected in EDTA tubes and processed within 24 hours, with PBMCs isolated through density gradient centrifugation. PBMCs intended for TCR sequencing were cryopreserved in liquid nitrogen and were subsequently thawed in a 37 degrees C water bath. The sorted or isolated CD4+, CD8+ and CD8+ TEMRA cells reached a purity of at least 90%.

This TCR came from a human donor with multiple sclerosis. Recombination connected TRBV4-1 to TRBJ2-1; the junction holds 13 bases that match TRBD2. The sequenced sample was CD8+ T cells from PBMCs. The CDR3 sequence is CASSHTSGGEDNEQFF. The nucleotide sequence reads TGCGCCAGCAGCCATACTAGCGGGGGGGAGGACAATGAGCAGTTCTTC.